This T cell receptor (beta chain) was obtained from a study of T cells in Graves' hyperthyroidism and ophthalmopathy. Overall study results and limits: Most expanded thyroid clonotypes above 0.001 also appeared in blood. The model foresaw ophthalmopathy a median about 6.1 months prior to onset.

In germline, CDR1 is MDHEN, CDR2 SYDVKM. This CDR3 has 14 residues. The V end was cut by 1 base, the J end by 4 bases, with 11 bases between. For the diagnoses, clinical symptoms, serum thyroxine and TRAb, thyroid ultrasound and orbital computed tomography were used. Using RNA transcripts as the source, TCR beta CDR3 regions were amplified. The HTBI primer set served for first-round RT-PCR of the TCR CDR3. TCRdb used MiXCR to reprocess the multiplex PCR reads, holding one entry per CDR3 protein. The data show 530,000 or so distinct CDR3 sequences, about a sixth seen once. This clonotype occurred many times. Its cognate antigen is unknown.

The V and J genes are TRBV28 and TRBJ2-7; tentative D call: TRBD2 (6 bases). Source material: blood. This receptor was obtained from a woman under 30 with Graves' ophthalmopathy. The CDR3 sequence: CASSLSEGQYEQYF. CDR3 coding DNA: TGTGCCAGCAGTTTATCGGAGGGGCAGTACGAGCAGTACTTC.